This T cell receptor beta chain appears in the sequencing data of a study of STAT3 mutations in large granular lymphocyte leukemia. TCRdb keeps only in-frame clones here, not all; method: immunoSEQ multiplex PCR. Here the sample spans some 30,000 clones, approximately 86% being singletons. Trimming took off 6 bases at V and 4 bases at J, with 13 bases between the two ends. The CDR3 is made up of 13 amino acids. Per the germline V gene, CDR1 is SGDLS and CDR2 is YYNGEE. Findings of the study overall: Every T-cell large granular lymphocyte leukemia patient had at least one immunodominant TCR beta clonotype.

About this clone itself: The antigen remains unidentified.

The V call is TRBV9, the J call TRBJ1-2; no reliable D call. The TCR comes from a man between 60 and 70 years old with T-cell large granular lymphocyte leukemia. Some clones in this sample may be carry-over from other donors' samples. Sequences were obtained from peripheral blood mononuclear cells. The CDR3 reads CASTPGLSYGYTF. In nucleotides, the CDR3 is TGTGCCAGCACCCCTGGGTTGTCCTATGGCTACACCTTC. The variable domain in full, with the rest retrieved from reference TRBV9 and TRBJ1-2, is DSGVTQTPKHLITATGQRVTLRCSPRSGDLSVYWYQQSLDQGLQFLIQYYNGEERAKGNILERFSAQQFPDLHSELNLSSLELGDSALYFCASTPGLSYGYTFGSGTRLTVV.